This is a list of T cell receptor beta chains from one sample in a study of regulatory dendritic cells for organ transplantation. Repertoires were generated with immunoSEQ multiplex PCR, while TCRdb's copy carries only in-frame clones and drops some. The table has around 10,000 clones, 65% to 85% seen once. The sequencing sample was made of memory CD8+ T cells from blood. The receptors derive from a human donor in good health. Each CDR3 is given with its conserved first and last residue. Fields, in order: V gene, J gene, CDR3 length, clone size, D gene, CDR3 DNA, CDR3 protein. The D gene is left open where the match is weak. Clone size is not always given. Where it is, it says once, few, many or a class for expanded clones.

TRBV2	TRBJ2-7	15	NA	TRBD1	TGTGCCAGCAACCCCCCAGGACAGGGAGTTCGCGAGCAGTACTTC	CASNPPGQGVREQYF
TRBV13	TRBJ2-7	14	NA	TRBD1	TGTGCCAGCAGCTTAGAGGGGGCACGGTACGAGCAGTACTTC	CASSLEGARYEQYF
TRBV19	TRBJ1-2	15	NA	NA	TGTGCCAGTAGTATATCGCGGGAGCCAGTGGGTGGCTACACCTTC	CASSISREPVGGYTF
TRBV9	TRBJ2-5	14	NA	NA	TGTGCCAGCAGCGTAGGAGGGTGGGGAGAGACCCAGTACTTC	CASSVGGWGETQYF
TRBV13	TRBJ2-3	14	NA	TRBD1	TGTGCCAGCAGCTTGGACAGGGGCCCAGATACGCAGTATTTT	CASSLDRGPDTQYF
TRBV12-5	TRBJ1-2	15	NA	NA	TGTGCTAGTGGTTTGGACGATGGAGCCAACTATGGCTACACCTTC	CASGLDDGANYGYTF
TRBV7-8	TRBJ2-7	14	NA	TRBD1	TGTGCCAGCAGCTCAGGGACAGTCTCCTACGAGCAGTACTTC	CASSSGTVSYEQYF
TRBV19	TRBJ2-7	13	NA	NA	TGTGCCAGTAGTTTGGACAGCTCCTACGAGCAGTACTTC	CASSLDSSYEQYF
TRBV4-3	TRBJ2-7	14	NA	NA	TGCGCCAGCAGCCACGGACTCGACAGCTACGAGCAGTACTTC	CASSHGLDSYEQYF
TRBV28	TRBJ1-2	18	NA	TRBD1	TGTGCCAGCAGTTCCGCGAGTTTACAGGGGGATCCAAACTATGGCTACACCTTC	CASSSASLQGDPNYGYTF
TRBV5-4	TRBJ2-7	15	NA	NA	TGTGCCAGCAGTCTATACGAGGGAGTCCCCTACGAGCAGTACTTC	CASSLYEGVPYEQYF
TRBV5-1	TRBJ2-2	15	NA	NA	TGCGCCAGCAGCTTTCAGGCCGCATCCCCCGGGGAGCTGTTTTTT	CASSFQAASPGELFF
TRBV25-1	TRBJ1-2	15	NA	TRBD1	TGTGCCAGCACCGGAATTACGGCAGGGGGGTATGGCTACACCTTC	CASTGITAGGYGYTF
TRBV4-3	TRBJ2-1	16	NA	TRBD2	TGCGCCAGCAGCCAAGCGTGGACGGGAGGGCCACATGAGCAGTTCTTC	CASSQAWTGGPHEQFF
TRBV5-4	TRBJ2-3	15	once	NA	TGTGCCAGCAGCTTAGGCGGGGGCCCCCCAGATACGCAGTATTTT	CASSLGGGPPDTQYF
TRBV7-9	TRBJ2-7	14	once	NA	TGTGCCAGCAGCTTAGGTGGCAGGGACTACGAGCAGTACTTC	CASSLGGRDYEQYF
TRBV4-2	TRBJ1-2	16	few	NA	TGTGCCAGCAGCCAAGAAGAGGGATCGACCCTTTATGGCTACACCTTC	CASSQEEGSTLYGYTF
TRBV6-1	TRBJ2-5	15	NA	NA	TGTGCCAGCAGTGAAGCGGGCGGGAACCAAGAGACCCAGTACTTC	CASSEAGGNQETQYF
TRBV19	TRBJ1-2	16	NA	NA	TGTGCCAGTAGTTCGGACTCAGGGGTGTTAGTCCATGGCTACACCTTC	CASSSDSGVLVHGYTF
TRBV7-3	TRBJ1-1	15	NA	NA	TGTGCCAGCAGCTTAAGTCGCAGTTTGAACACTGAAGCTTTCTTT	CASSLSRSLNTEAFF
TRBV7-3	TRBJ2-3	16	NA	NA	TGTGCCAGCAGCCCCCGGGTAACAGGGAGTACAGATACGCAGTATTTT	CASSPRVTGSTDTQYF
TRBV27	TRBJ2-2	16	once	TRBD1	TGTGCCAGCAGTTTGCGGCAGGGGGTCAACACCGGGGAGCTGTTTTTT	CASSLRQGVNTGELFF
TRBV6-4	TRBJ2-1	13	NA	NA	TGTGCCAGCAGCAGGGTCTCCTACAATGAGCAGTTCTTC	CASSRVSYNEQFF
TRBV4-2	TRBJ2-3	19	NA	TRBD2	TGTGCCAGCAGCCAAAAGCTCCTACTATCAGCGGGGATCACAGATACGCAGTATTTT	CASSQKLLLSAGITDTQYF
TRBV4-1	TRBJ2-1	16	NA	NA	TGCGCCAGCAGCCAAGAACCAGCTACCGTTCTGAATGAGCAGTTCTTC	CASSQEPATVLNEQFF
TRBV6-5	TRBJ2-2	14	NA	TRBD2	TGTGCCAGCACTGGACTAGATGCCACCGGGGAGCTGTTTTTT	CASTGLDATGELFF